Described below is a single T cell receptor (beta chain) sequence and its context. The data are from a study of T cell changes during pregnancy in multiple sclerosis. Assay used: immunoSEQ multiplex PCR; TCRdb lists only in-frame clones, some missing. The sample yields approximately 99,000 clones, about nine tenths seen once. This CDR3 region has 15 residues. CDR1 is LGHNT, CDR2 FRNRAP, per germline. The junction had 6 bases not matched to a gene; V was cut back by 2 bases and J by 5 bases. Sequencing was performed on peripheral blood, taken in the second trimester of pregnancy. The rearrangement uses TRBV12-5 and TRBJ2-3; 8 bases match TRBD2. This TCR came from a female donor in good health, enrolled as a control in a pregnancy study. The CDR3 bases are TGTGCTAGTGGTTTGTCTCGGGGGGGCGGAGATACGCAGTATTTT. It is translated as CASGLSRGGGDTQYF.